What follows are 2 T cell receptor beta chains derived from one specimen sequenced in a study of OX40 agonist ivuxolimab in advanced cancers. The library was generated by the immunoSEQ multiplex PCR assay. TCRdb took over this immuneACCESS table, retaining in-frame rearrangements with V and J assigned. Such tables are incomplete; in checked studies, under half of the missing clones stem from an unresolved V gene, and the remainder is unexplained. This sample gives under 80,000 clones in total; approximately 85% of them show up just once. The top ten constitute roughly 2.2% of the sample. The source was CD4+ or CD8+ T cells sorted from blood, collected in a trial of the OX40 agonist ivuxolimab. Source of these receptors: an adult with an advanced solid tumor such as melanoma, head and neck, liver or kidney cancer.

The chain has TRBV6-1 and TRBJ1-2; TRBD1 agrees at 8 bases. The J segment lost 5 bases and the V segment lost 6 bases, leaving 5 bases of the junction unmatched. This CDR3 region has 13 residues. Germline CDR1 reads MNHNS; CDR2 reads SASEGT. CDR3 region: CASRPGGLYGYTF. For the CDR3, the DNA is TGTGCCAGCAGGCCAGGGGGCCTTTATGGCTACACCTTC.

The table lists this clone with a count of one. The CDR3 here is CASSLVDGVGTDTQYF. DNA for the CDR3: TGTGCCAGCAGCTTGGTCGACGGGGTGGGCACAGATACGCAGTATTTT. V and J are TRBV5-4 and TRBJ2-3, with D perhaps TRBD2 (5 bases). V was shortened by 0 bases and J by 1 base, with 12 bases between the two germline ends. CDR1 and CDR2 from the germline V gene are SGHNT and YYREEE (reference sequence). The CDR3 extends over 16 amino acids.